The clone carrying this T cell receptor beta chain has more than one count but fewer than ten. Its specificity is unknown. This record comes from a study of vaccination and CD4 T cells after COVID-19. Cultured CD4+ T cell DNA was sequenced using the Oncomine TCR Beta short-read assay. TCRdb reanalysed the PCR reads using MiXCR and keeps one entry per CDR3 protein. The table lists more than 3,500 distinct CDR3 sequences, about a sixth of them singletons. As for treatment: approximately 10-day PBMC culture with coronavirus spike peptide pools or control peptides (ViraFEST assay). Using peptide pools, antigen-specific T cells were expanded in ViraFEST before TCRs were sequenced. Per-well cultures of some 2 million PBMCs received around 10 IU/ml IL-2 and 10 ug/ml peptide pools. Trimming stripped 0 bases from V and 3 bases from J, with 11 bases between. In germline, CDR1 is GTSNPN, CDR2 SVGIG (reference sequence). The CDR3 has 14 amino acids.

This chain links TRBV30 with TRBJ1-1; D gene unclear. Sequences were obtained from CD4+ T cells from blood, cultured in vitro. The TCR comes from a human donor who had recovered from COVID-19. The CDR3 DNA follows: TGTGCCTGGAGTGTACCCCCAAGGGACACTGAAGCTTTCTTT. Translated, it gives CAWSVPPRDTEAFF.